This TCR beta chain was sequenced during a study of cytomegalovirus exposure and HLA in healthy donors. Whole-study results and caveats: In vitro data verified three CMV-associated chains as specific for CMV antigens.

60 Vbeta and 13 Jbeta primers were used in PCR. Assay used: immunoSEQ multiplex PCR; TCRdb lists only in-frame clones, some missing. The data hold roughly 120,000 clones, with under 85% observed a single time. Points on this clone: Its specificity is unknown.

V lost 3 bases to trimming and J lost 13 bases; unmatched junction nucleotides: 15. The germline V gene has CDR1 MGHDK and CDR2 SYGVNS. The CDR3 runs to 17 residues. The receptor comes from a woman aged 45-60 years in good health and CMV-seropositive. The source material was PBMCs. The chain uses TRBV25-1 and TRBJ1-6, with TRBD1 matching over 10 bases. The CDR3 protein is CASSEAGTGDRGGPLHF. Here the CDR3 DNA reads TGTGCCAGCAGTGAGGCCGGGACAGGGGACCGAGGGGGGCCCCTCCACTTT.